Listed below are T cell receptor beta chains from one sample, sequenced in a study of T cell repertoires in cytomegalovirus infection. TCRdb re-derived calls from the reads in MiXCR, one entry per CDR3 protein. The profile shows 450,000 to 650,000 distinct CDR3 sequences, roughly 43% of them singletons. What these receptors recognize is not known. Sequences were derived from cultured PBMCs, sampled from culture after CMV antigen stimulation. The receptors stem from a human donor in good health (CMV status not recorded). Some clones in this sample may be carry-over from other donors' samples. The CDR3 runs from the conserved cysteine through the conserved F or W.

cdr3_aa	v_call
CASSTLTGTGANVLTF	TRBV19
CASSSSYRALRVFF	TRBV7-6
CASSFTSGGRGTDTQYF	TRBV7-2
CASSEGVTRAWADTQYF	TRBV7-2
CASSPSGAGGLNEQFF	TRBV7-2
CASKPRGDGNEQFF	TRBV19
CASSLTGGLSYNEQFF	TRBV7-9
CASSAPSLEQYF	TRBV19
CASAGTSATEAFF	TRBV10-2
CATSEEKEYNEQFF	TRBV24-1
CASSLDRGIGQPQHF	TRBV7-2
CASRRPGMPQHF	TRBV27
CASSRGETTPANYGYTF	TRBV12-3/TRBV12-4
CASSIAGTRDEQYF	TRBV19
CASSSGASPLHF	TRBV28
CASSLVGQGNEKLFF	TRBV5-4
CASSAPSGSFGELFF	TRBV7-8
CASSVGRGGDTQYF	TRBV11-2
CASSPSQGLTMNTEAFF	TRBV18
CASSLEKGTVTQYF	TRBV7-2